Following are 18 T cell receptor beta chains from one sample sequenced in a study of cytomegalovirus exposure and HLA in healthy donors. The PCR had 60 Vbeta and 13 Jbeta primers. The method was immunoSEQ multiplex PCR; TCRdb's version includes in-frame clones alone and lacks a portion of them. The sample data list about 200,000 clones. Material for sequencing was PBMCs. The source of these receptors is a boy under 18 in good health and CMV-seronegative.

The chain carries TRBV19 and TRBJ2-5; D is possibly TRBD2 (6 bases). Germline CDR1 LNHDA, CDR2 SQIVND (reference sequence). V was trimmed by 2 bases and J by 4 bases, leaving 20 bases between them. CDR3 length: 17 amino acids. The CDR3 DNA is TGTGCCAGTAGTATAAGCGGGCGGGGCCGAGGCGGAGAGACCCAGTACTTC. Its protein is CASSISGRGRGGETQYF.

CDR3 DNA sequence: TGTGCCAGCTCAGCCCTACAGGGTGGTGCTAATGAAAAACTGTTTTTT. Translated: CASSALQGGANEKLFF. The chain combines TRBV18 with TRBJ1-4; possibly TRBD1 for D (6 bases). Trimming removed 5 bases at V and 3 bases at J, with 16 bases between. The CDR3 consists of 16 residues. Germline CDR1 reads KGHSH; CDR2 reads LQKENI.

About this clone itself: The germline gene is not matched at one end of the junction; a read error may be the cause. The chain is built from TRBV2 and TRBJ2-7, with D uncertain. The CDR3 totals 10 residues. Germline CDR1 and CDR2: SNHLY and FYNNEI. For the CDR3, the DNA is TGTGCCAGCAGAATCTACGAGCGGTACTTC. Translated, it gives CASRIYERYF.

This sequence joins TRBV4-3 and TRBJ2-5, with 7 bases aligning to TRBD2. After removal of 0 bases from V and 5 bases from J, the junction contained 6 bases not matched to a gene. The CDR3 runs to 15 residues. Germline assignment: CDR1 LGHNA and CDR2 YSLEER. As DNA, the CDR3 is TGCGCCAGCAGCCAAGAGGTCGGGGGGAGGGAGACCCAGTACTTC. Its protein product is CASSQEVGGRETQYF.

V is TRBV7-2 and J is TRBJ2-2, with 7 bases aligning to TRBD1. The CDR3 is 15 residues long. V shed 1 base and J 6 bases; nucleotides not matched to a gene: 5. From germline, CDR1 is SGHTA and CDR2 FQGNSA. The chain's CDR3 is CASSLETGFAGELFF. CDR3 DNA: TGTGCCAGCAGCTTAGAGACAGGGTTCGCCGGGGAGCTGTTTTTT.

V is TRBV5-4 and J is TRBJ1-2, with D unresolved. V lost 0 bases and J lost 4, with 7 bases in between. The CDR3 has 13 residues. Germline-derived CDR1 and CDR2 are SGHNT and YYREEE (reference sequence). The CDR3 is CASSLETGYGYTF. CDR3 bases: TGTGCCAGCAGCTTGGAGACGGGCTATGGCTACACCTTC. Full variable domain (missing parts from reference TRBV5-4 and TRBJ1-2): ETGVTQSPTHLIKTRGQQVTLRCSSQSGHNTVSWYQQALGQGPQFIFQYYREEENGRGNFPPRFSGLQFPNYSSELNVNALELDDSALYLCASSLETGYGYTFGSGTRLTVV.

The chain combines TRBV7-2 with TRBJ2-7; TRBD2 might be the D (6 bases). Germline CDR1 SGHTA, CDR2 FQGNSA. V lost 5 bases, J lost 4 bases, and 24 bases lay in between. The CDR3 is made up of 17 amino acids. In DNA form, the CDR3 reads TGTGCCAGCAGCGAAAGGTATATTGACCCGGGGAGGTACGAGCAGTACTTC. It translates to CASSERYIDPGRYEQYF.

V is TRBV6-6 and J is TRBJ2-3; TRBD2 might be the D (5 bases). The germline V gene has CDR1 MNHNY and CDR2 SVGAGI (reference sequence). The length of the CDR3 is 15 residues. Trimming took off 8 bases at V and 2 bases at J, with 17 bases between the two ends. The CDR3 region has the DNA TGTGCCAGCTCCTTTTTGGCGGGCTTCACAGATACGCAGTATTTT. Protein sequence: CASSFLAGFTDTQYF.

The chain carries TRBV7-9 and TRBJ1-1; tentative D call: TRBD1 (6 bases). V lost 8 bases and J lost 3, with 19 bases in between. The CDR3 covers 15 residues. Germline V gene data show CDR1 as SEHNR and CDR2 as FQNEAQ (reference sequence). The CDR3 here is CASHRVGMKDTEAFF. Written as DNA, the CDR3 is TGTGCCAGCCACAGGGTGGGCATGAAGGACACTGAAGCTTTCTTT.

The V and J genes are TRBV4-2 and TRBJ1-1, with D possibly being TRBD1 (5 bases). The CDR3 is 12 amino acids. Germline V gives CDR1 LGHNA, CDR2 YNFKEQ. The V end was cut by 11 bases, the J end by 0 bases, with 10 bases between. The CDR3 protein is CAGGGLNTEAFF. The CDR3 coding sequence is TGTGCCGGGGGGGGATTGAACACTGAAGCTTTCTTT.

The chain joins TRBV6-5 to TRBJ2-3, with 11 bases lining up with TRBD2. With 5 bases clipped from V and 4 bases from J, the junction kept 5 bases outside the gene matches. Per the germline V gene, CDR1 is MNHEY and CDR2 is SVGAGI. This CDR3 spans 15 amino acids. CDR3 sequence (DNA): TGTGCCAGCAGTATAGCGGGGGGGCCAGCAGATACGCAGTATTTT. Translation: CASSIAGGPADTQYF.

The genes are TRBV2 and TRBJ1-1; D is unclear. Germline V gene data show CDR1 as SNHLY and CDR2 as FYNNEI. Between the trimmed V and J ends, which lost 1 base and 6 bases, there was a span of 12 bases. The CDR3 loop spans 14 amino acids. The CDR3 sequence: CASSEVLAVAEAFF. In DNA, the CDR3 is TGTGCCAGCAGTGAAGTCCTAGCTGTTGCTGAAGCTTTCTTT.

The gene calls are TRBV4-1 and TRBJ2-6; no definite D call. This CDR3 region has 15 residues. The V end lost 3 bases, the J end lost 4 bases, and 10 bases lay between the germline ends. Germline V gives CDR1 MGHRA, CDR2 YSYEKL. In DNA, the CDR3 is TGCGCCAGCAGCCATGCAGGTTCAGGGGCCAACGTCCTGACTTTC. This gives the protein CASSHAGSGANVLTF.

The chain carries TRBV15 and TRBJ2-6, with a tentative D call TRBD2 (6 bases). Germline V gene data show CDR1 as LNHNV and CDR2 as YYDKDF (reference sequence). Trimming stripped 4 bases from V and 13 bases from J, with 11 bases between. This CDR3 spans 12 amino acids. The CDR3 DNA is TGTGCCACCAGCACTGCGGAGGGGGTCCTGACTTTC. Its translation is CATSTAEGVLTF.

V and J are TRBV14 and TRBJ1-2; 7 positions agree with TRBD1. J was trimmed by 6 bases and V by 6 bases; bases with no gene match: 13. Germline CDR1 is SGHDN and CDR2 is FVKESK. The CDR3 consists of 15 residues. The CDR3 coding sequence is TGTGCCAGCAGGAAGACAGGGAGCGCTTATGATGGCTACACCTTC. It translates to CASRKTGSAYDGYTF.

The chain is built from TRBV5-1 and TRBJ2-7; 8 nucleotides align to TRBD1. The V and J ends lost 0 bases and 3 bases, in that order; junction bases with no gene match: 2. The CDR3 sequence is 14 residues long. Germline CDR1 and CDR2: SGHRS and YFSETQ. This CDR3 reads CASSLETGGYEQYF. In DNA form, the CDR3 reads TGCGCCAGCAGCTTGGAAACAGGGGGCTACGAGCAGTACTTC.

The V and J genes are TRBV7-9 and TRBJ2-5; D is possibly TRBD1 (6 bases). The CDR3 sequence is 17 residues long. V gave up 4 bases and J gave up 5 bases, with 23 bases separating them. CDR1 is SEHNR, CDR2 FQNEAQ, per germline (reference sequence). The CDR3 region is CASSSTVTGWRGETQYF. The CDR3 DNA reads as TGTGCCAGCAGCTCCACAGTTACAGGGTGGAGAGGGGAGACCCAGTACTTC.

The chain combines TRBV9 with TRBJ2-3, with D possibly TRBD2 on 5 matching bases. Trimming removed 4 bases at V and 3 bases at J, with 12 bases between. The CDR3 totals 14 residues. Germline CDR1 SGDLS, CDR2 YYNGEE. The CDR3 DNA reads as TGTGCCAGCAGCCCTCGGTTAGCGACAGATACGCAGTATTTT. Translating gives CASSPRLATDTQYF.